The 15 T cell receptor beta chains presented below share a single source sample, sequenced in a study of cytomegalovirus exposure and HLA in healthy donors (dated by TCRdb to 2016 to 2017). Receptors were amplified or captured by the immunoSEQ multiplex PCR assay. The multiplex PCR relied on a mix of 60 forward primers for TCR Vbeta segments and 13 reverse primers for TCR Jbeta segments. TCRdb limited this immuneACCESS table to in-frame rearrangements with V and J called. A share of clones is missing; checked studies link under half to unresolved V genes, and the rest is unexplained. The sample includes around 120,000 clones, with 60% to 85% observed a single time. Approximately 2.5% of the sample belongs to the ten largest clones. The material sequenced was PBMCs. All receptors come from a woman between 40 and 50 years old in good health and CMV-seropositive.

The J gene is TRBJ1-4, the V gene TRBV6-5, with 8 nucleotides matching TRBD1. The J segment lost 6 bases and the V segment lost 5 bases, leaving 5 bases of the junction unmatched. The CDR3 is made up of 14 amino acids. Germline-derived CDR1 and CDR2 are MNHEY and SVGAGI. In DNA, the CDR3 is TGTGCCAGCAGTCGTGGGACAGGTGATGAAAAACTGTTTTTT. It encodes CASSRGTGDEKLFF.

The chain joins TRBV9 to TRBJ2-3; TRBD2 matches 10 bases. Germline V gives CDR1 SGDLS, CDR2 YYNGEE. With V trimmed by 4 bases and J by 1 base, 12 bases remained unmatched. This CDR3 region has 18 residues. CDR3 protein: CASSPRPTSGPGTDTQYF. CDR3 DNA sequence: TGTGCCAGCAGCCCCCGACCGACTAGCGGGCCCGGCACAGATACGCAGTATTTT.

The chain employs TRBV19 and TRBJ2-1; TRBD2 is a possible D gene (5 bases). Germline V CDR1 and CDR2: LNHDA, SQIVND (reference sequence). The CDR3 loop spans 14 amino acids. V was clipped by 7 bases and J by 0 bases, with 10 bases between them. The CDR3 loop is CASMSGSSYNEQFF. CDR3 coding DNA: TGTGCCAGTATGAGCGGTAGCTCCTACAATGAGCAGTTCTTC.

The chain uses TRBV6-5 and TRBJ1-1, with D tentatively TRBD1 (6 bases). The germline V gene has CDR1 MNHEY and CDR2 SVGAGI. The CDR3 covers 14 residues. Trimming left V 10 bases short and J 0 bases short, with 15 bases between. This CDR3 reads CATMVRGLNTEAFF. The CDR3 DNA reads as TGTGCCACCATGGTCAGGGGATTGAACACTGAAGCTTTCTTT.

The rearrangement joins TRBV6-5 to TRBJ2-1, with 9 bases aligning to TRBD1. Unmatched junction bases numbered 7, after V lost 6 bases and J lost 4 bases. The CDR3 is 15 amino acids. Germline V gene lookup returns CDR1 MNHEY and CDR2 SVGAGI. This CDR3 reads CASSHRGLGYNEQFF. The CDR3 DNA is TGTGCCAGCAGCCACAGGGGGCTAGGGTACAATGAGCAGTTCTTC.

This clone came up once. The J gene is TRBJ2-7, the V gene TRBV29-1, with 7 nucleotides matching TRBD1. The CDR3 is 13 amino acids. Trimming at V came to 5 bases and at J to 3 bases, leaving 7 bases not matched to a gene. Per the germline V gene, CDR1 is SQVTM and CDR2 is ANQGSEA. In nucleotides, the CDR3 is TGCAGCGTTCTCCCGGGACAGAGCTACGAGCAGTACTTC. As protein: CSVLPGQSYEQYF.

This sequence joins TRBV5-1 and TRBJ2-7, with 7 bases matching TRBD1. After removal of 4 bases from V and 0 bases from J, the junction contained 7 bases not matched to a gene. The CDR3 covers 15 residues. From germline, CDR1 is SGHRS and CDR2 YFSETQ. CDR3 nucleotides: TGCGCCAGCAGCCCGGGAACAGGGGTCTCCTACGAGCAGTACTTC. This sequence encodes CASSPGTGVSYEQYF. Drawing the rest from reference TRBV5-1 and TRBJ2-7, the complete variable domain is KAGVTQTPRYLIKTRGQQVTLSCSPISGHRSVSWYQQTPGQGLQFLFEYFSETQRNKGNFPGRFSGRQFSNSRSEMNVSTLELGDSALYLCASSPGTGVSYEQYFGPGTRLTVT.

V usage is TRBV25-1 and J usage is TRBJ2-1, with 9 nucleotides matching TRBD2. Germline V gene lookup returns CDR1 MGHDK and CDR2 SYGVNS. This CDR3 is built from 16 residues. The V gene end was trimmed by 1 base and the J gene end by 3 bases; junction bases not matched to a gene: 4. The CDR3 sequence is CASSELGGRDYNEQFF. For the CDR3, the DNA is TGTGCCAGCAGTGAATTGGGCGGGAGGGACTACAATGAGCAGTTCTTC. The complete variable domain, with remaining parts taken from reference TRBV25-1 and TRBJ2-1, reads EADIYQTPRYLVIGTGKKITLECSQTMGHDKMYWYQQDPGMELHLIHYSYGVNSTEKGDLSSESTVSRIRTEHFPLTLESARPSHTSQYLCASSELGGRDYNEQFFGPGTRLTVL.

The chain uses TRBV9 and TRBJ1-2, with unresolved D. Germline V gene sequence: CDR1 SGDLS, CDR2 YYNGEE. This CDR3 spans 12 amino acids. Trimming removed 3 bases from V and 7 bases from J, with 10 bases in between. The CDR3 sequence is CASSASKLGYTF. CDR3 in DNA: TGTGCCAGCAGCGCGAGCAAGCTTGGCTACACCTTC.

This chain connects TRBV6-5 to TRBJ2-7; 12 bases are shared with TRBD1. The CDR3 has 14 amino acids. Germline CDR1 MNHEY, CDR2 SVGAGI. Losses at the gene ends were 7 bases for V and 3 bases for J; bases not matched to a gene: 4. The CDR3 loop reads CASKGQGANYEQYF. The CDR3 DNA follows: TGTGCCAGCAAGGGACAGGGGGCAAACTACGAGCAGTACTTC.

The table lists this clone with a few counts. This chain links TRBV19 with TRBJ2-1, with 13 nucleotides matching TRBD2. Trimming took 6 bases from V and 9 from J; bases not matched to a gene: 11. Germline lookup yields CDR1 LNHDA and CDR2 SQIVND (reference sequence). The CDR3 length is 16 residues. For the CDR3, the DNA is TGTGCCAGTAGCCGCACCCGGACTAGCGGGGGAGGTGAGCAGTTCTTC. Amino acid sequence: CASSRTRTSGGGEQFF.

The chain couples TRBV7-6 to TRBJ2-7; D perhaps matches TRBD1 (6 bases). V was clipped by 5 bases and J by 1 base, with 12 bases between them. This CDR3 is built from 14 residues. Germline V gives CDR1 SGHVS, CDR2 FNYEAQ. Here the CDR3 DNA reads TGTGCCAGCAGCCGAGGGGGAGCATCCTACGAGCAGTACTTC. Its translation: CASSRGGASYEQYF.

V usage is TRBV29-1 and J usage is TRBJ2-5, with TRBD2 as a possible D gene (5 bases). The germline V and J ends were trimmed by 4 bases and 3 bases, with 12 bases remaining between them. The CDR3 covers 13 residues. Germline assignment: CDR1 SQVTM and CDR2 ANQGSEA. CDR3: CSVAVGAEETQYF. CDR3 in DNA: TGCAGCGTTGCCGTGGGAGCAGAAGAGACCCAGTACTTC.

The CDR3 nucleotides are TGTGCCAGTAGTGGAGAGGGGACAGGGGTCACTGAAGCTTTCTTT. This translates into CASSGEGTGVTEAFF. V and J are TRBV19 and TRBJ1-1; 10 bases are shared with TRBD1. Germline CDR1 and CDR2: LNHDA and SQIVND (reference sequence). Unmatched junction bases numbered 7, after V lost 5 bases and J lost 4 bases. The CDR3 contains 15 residues.

The chain couples TRBV10-3 to TRBJ1-1; D not certain. The CDR3 has 12 residues. Germline V gives CDR1 ENHRY, CDR2 SYGVKD. V gave up 4 bases and J gave up 2 bases, with 5 bases separating them. CDR3: CAISAQNTEAFF. In DNA form, the CDR3 reads TGTGCCATCAGTGCCCAAAACACTGAAGCTTTCTTT.